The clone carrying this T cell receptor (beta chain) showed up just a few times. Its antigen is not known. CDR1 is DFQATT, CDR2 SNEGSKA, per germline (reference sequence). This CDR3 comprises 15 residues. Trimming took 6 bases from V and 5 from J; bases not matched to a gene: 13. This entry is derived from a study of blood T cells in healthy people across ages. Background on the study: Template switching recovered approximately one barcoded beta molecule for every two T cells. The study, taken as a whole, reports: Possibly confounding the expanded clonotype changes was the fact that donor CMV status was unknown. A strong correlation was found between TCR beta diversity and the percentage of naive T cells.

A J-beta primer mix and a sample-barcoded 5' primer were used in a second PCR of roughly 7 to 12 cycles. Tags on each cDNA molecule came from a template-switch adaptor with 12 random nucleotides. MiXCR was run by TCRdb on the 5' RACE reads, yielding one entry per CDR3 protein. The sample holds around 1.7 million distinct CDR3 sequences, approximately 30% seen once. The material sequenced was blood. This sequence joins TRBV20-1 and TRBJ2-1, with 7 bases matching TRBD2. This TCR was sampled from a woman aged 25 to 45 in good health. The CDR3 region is CSAAPATGGDNEQFF. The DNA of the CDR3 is TGCAGTGCAGCCCCAGCTACGGGAGGAGACAATGAGCAGTTCTTC.